Listed below are T cell receptor beta chains from one sample, sequenced in a study of shared clonotypes between healthy human individuals. The assay was immunoSEQ multiplex PCR, and TCRdb's table has in-frame clones only and misses some. The data hold 450,000 to 500,000 clones, with about 72% observed a single time. Specimen: PBMCs. The source of these receptors is a woman in her thirties or forties in good health. Some clones in this sample may be carry-over from other donors' samples. CDR3s include the opening cysteine and the closing phenylalanine or tryptophan. D genes are given only for firm matches. Size is omitted from some rows. Given values are once, few, many or a class for expanded clones.

D,V,size,J,CDR3,DNA
.,TRBV28,.,TRBJ2-2,CASSLNRRGGSGELFF,TGTGCCAGCAGTTTAAATCGGCGAGGAGGGTCCGGGGAGCTGTTTTTT
TRBD2,TRBV28,.,TRBJ2-5,CASSSIAGGRETQYF,TGTGCCAGCAGTTCCATAGCGGGAGGGAGGGAGACCCAGTACTTC
.,TRBV7-2,.,TRBJ1-2,CASSTYRSRDYGYTF,TGTGCCAGCAGCACTTACAGGTCCAGGGACTATGGCTACACCTTC
TRBD2,TRBV6-1,few,TRBJ2-1,CASSARGGLSYNEQFF,TGTGCCAGCAGTGCACGGGGGGGACTCTCCTACAATGAGCAGTTCTTC
.,TRBV9,few,TRBJ1-1,CASTPRGRNTEAFF,TGTGCCAGCACCCCCCGCGGGAGGAACACTGAAGCTTTCTTT
.,TRBV7-6,.,TRBJ1-5,CASSPPGGNQPQHF,TGTGCCAGCAGCCCCCCGGGAGGCAATCAGCCCCAGCATTTT
.,TRBV5-1,.,TRBJ1-1,CASHGNTEAFF,TGCGCCAGTCATGGGAACACTGAAGCTTTCTTT
TRBD2,TRBV7-2,.,TRBJ2-3,CASSLDPLAGRTDTQYF,TGTGCCAGCAGCTTAGACCCCCTAGCGGGGCGCACAGATACGCAGTATTTT
TRBD2,TRBV4-3,.,TRBJ2-2,CASSQDYRDYRLVGELFF,TGCGCCAGCAGCCAAGATTATAGGGACTACCGGTTGGTAGGGGAGCTGTTTTTT
TRBD1,TRBV2,.,TRBJ1-4,CASSDRGRIEKLFF,TGTGCCAGCAGCGACAGGGGCCGTATTGAAAAACTGTTTTTT
.,TRBV5-6,.,TRBJ2-4,CASSLIAAKNIQYF,TGTGCCAGCAGCTTGATCGCAGCCAAAAACATTCAGTACTTC
.,TRBV9,.,TRBJ2-5,CASSVGTQETQYF,TGTGCCAGCAGCGTAGGGACCCAAGAGACCCAGTACTTC
.,TRBV7-9,few,TRBJ2-5,CASSPWGLEETQYF,TGTGCCAGCAGCCCGTGGGGTTTAGAAGAGACCCAGTACTTC
TRBD1,TRBV7-3,.,TRBJ2-1,CASSFRQGGEQFF,TGTGCCAGCAGCTTTCGACAGGGGGGTGAGCAGTTCTTC
.,TRBV7-2,.,TRBJ2-1,CASSLAGPYNEQFF,TGTGCCAGCAGCTTAGCCGGGCCCTACAATGAGCAGTTCTTC
TRBD2,TRBV4-2,.,TRBJ2-7,CASSLSEGTSGTYEQYF,TGTGCCAGCAGCCTATCAGAGGGGACTAGCGGGACCTACGAGCAGTACTTC
.,TRBV6-1,.,TRBJ1-5,CASGLNQPQHF,TGTGCCAGCGGTCTTAATCAGCCCCAGCATTTT
TRBD2,TRBV5-6,.,TRBJ2-3,CASSLGGLGADTQYF,TGTGCCAGCAGCTTGGGGGGACTAGGGGCAGATACGCAGTATTTT
.,TRBV12-5,.,TRBJ2-7,CASGLSGVNYEQYF,TGTGCTAGTGGTTTAAGTGGGGTTAACTACGAGCAGTACTTC
TRBD1,TRBV7-3,.,TRBJ1-1,CASSFTGGSTEAFF,TGTGCCAGCAGCTTCACAGGGGGGAGCACTGAAGCTTTCTTT
.,TRBV6-5,.,TRBJ1-5,CASRPTWGNQPQHF,TGTGCCAGCAGGCCCACATGGGGCAATCAGCCCCAGCATTTT
TRBD1,TRBV27,.,TRBJ1-1,CASSPDRVAEAFF,TGTGCCAGCAGTCCGGACAGGGTGGCTGAAGCTTTCTTT
.,TRBV21-1,.,TRBJ2-5,CASSKVVGEETQYF,TGTGCCAGCAGCAAAGTGGTCGGGGAAGAGACCCAGTACTTC
TRBD1,TRBV5-1,.,TRBJ2-5,CASSLGQGKETQYF,TGCGCCAGCAGCTTGGGACAGGGAAAAGAGACCCAGTACTTC
TRBD1,TRBV4-1,.,TRBJ2-3,CASSQAMTGADTQYF,TGCGCCAGCAGCCAAGCCATGACAGGGGCAGATACGCAGTATTTT
.,TRBV18,.,TRBJ1-1,CASSPTVTAEAFF,TGTGCCAGCTCACCGACTGTGACGGCTGAAGCTTTCTTT
.,TRBV7-8,.,TRBJ1-1,CAGGENTEAFF,TGTGCCGGGGGGGAGAACACTGAAGCTTTCTTT
.,TRBV5-1,.,TRBJ1-1,CASSLGPRNTEAFF,TGCGCCAGCAGCTTGGGCCCCCGCAACACTGAAGCTTTCTTT
TRBD2,TRBV5-1,.,TRBJ2-5,CASSPGRLAGDETQYF,TGCGCCAGCAGCCCGGGACGCTTAGCGGGAGACGAGACCCAGTACTTC
.,TRBV5-6,.,TRBJ1-6,CASSWTPRSSPLHF,TGTGCCAGCAGCTGGACCCCCCGGTCGTCACCCCTCCACTTT
TRBD2,TRBV4-1,.,TRBJ2-1,CASTSSGTSYNEQFF,TGCGCCAGCACCAGTAGCGGGACATCCTACAATGAGCAGTTCTTC
.,TRBV10-3,.,TRBJ2-2,CAISGGADEELFF,TGTGCCATCAGTGGGGGAGCGGATGAGGAGCTGTTTTTT
TRBD1,TRBV29-1,once,TRBJ1-1,CSVEGTGGAVTEAFF,TGCAGCGTTGAGGGGACAGGGGGCGCGGTCACTGAAGCTTTCTTT
TRBD2,TRBV5-4,.,TRBJ2-7,CASSLGLAGGYEQYF,TGTGCCAGCAGCCTAGGACTAGCGGGAGGCTACGAGCAGTACTTC
.,TRBV5-1,.,TRBJ2-5,CASSLGAGQETQYF,TGCGCCAGCAGCTTGGGGGCAGGGCAAGAGACCCAGTACTTC
TRBD1,TRBV28,few,TRBJ1-5,CASTSLGRGPKEPQHF,TGTGCCAGCACCTCCTTGGGCAGGGGGCCTAAGGAGCCCCAGCATTTT
.,TRBV4-1,.,TRBJ2-7,CASSQASDPSWGEQYF,TGCGCCAGCAGCCAAGCCTCTGATCCGTCCTGGGGGGAGCAGTACTTC
.,TRBV5-1,once,TRBJ1-2,CASSLEAIGYGYTF,TGCGCCAGCAGCTTGGAGGCGATAGGGTATGGCTACACCTTC
TRBD1,TRBV7-6,.,TRBJ1-5,CASSLGQGVQPQHF,TGTGCCAGCAGCTTAGGACAGGGGGTCCAGCCCCAGCATTTT
TRBD1,TRBV10-3,.,TRBJ1-5,CAIGSGARDRSSNQPQHF,TGTGCCATCGGTTCAGGGGCCCGGGACAGAAGTAGCAATCAGCCCCAGCATTTT
.,TRBV2,.,TRBJ2-4,CASSPGIIAKNIQYF,TGTGCCAGCAGTCCCGGGATTATAGCCAAAAACATTCAGTACTTC
.,TRBV15,.,TRBJ1-1,CATSRNPLGGGKWRWGDTEAFF,TGTGCCACCAGCAGAAACCCCCTGGGAGGAGGGAAGTGGCGGTGGGGGGACACTGAAGCTTTCTTT
.,TRBV7-9,.,TRBJ2-3,CASSLARASHSTDTQYF,TGTGCCAGCAGCTTAGCGCGGGCATCCCATAGCACAGATACGCAGTATTTT
TRBD1,TRBV28,.,TRBJ2-3,CASRPGTVETDTQYF,TGTGCCAGCAGACCCGGGACAGTTGAGACAGATACGCAGTATTTT
TRBD1,TRBV5-8,.,TRBJ1-5,CASSLSGGAGNQPQHF,TGTGCCAGCAGCTTGTCAGGGGGCGCGGGCAATCAGCCCCAGCATTTT
TRBD2,TRBV5-1,.,TRBJ2-3,CASSFVLAGETDTQYF,TGCGCCAGCAGCTTCGTACTAGCGGGAGAGACAGATACGCAGTATTTT
.,TRBV6-1,.,TRBJ2-7,CASSSNPGKAYEQYF,TGTGCCAGCAGTTCTAACCCAGGGAAGGCCTACGAGCAGTACTTC